One sample yielded the 28 T cell receptor beta chains listed below, sequenced in a study of naive and memory T cell subsets. Study results and limitations: Possibly reflecting memory cells re-expressing CD45RA, a few larger clonotypes occurred in naive repertoires, especially CD8.

Two oligonucleotides, mixed equimolar, formed the beta constant-region primer covering TRBC1 and TRBC2. Nested alpha and beta constant-region primers with the SP2 primer drove four PCR rounds on ligated cDNA. MiXCR, applied by TCRdb to the UMI-ligation and nested PCR reads, yields one record per CDR3 protein. The sample carries 98,000 or so distinct CDR3 sequences, around 15% recorded once. These TCRs are of unknown antigen specificity. Input material: naive CD8+ T cells from blood. The source of these receptors is a human donor in good health.

This chain connects TRBV4-3 to TRBJ2-4; a possible D gene is TRBD2 (6 bases). This CDR3 contains 18 residues. Per germline, CDR1 LGHNA and CDR2 YSLEER. V lost 0 bases to trimming and J lost 5 bases, with 20 bases between them. The CDR3 here is CASSQDRELGGVQNIQYF. The DNA for the CDR3 is TGCGCCAGCAGCCAAGATAGGGAATTGGGAGGAGTCCAAAACATTCAGTACTTC.

In the case of this clonotype: One junction end disagrees with the germline gene, perhaps due to a read error. The chain is built from TRBV6-2 or TRBV6-3 and TRBJ1-1; D unclear. CDR3 length: 13 amino acids. Germline lookup yields CDR1 MNHEY and CDR2 SVGEGT. The CDR3 is CTSKLFMNTEAFF. CDR3 nucleotides: TGTACCAGCAAACTGTTCATGAACACTGAAGCTTTCTTT.

This clonotype was recorded a few times. The J gene is TRBJ1-5, the V gene TRBV28, with no clear D. Germline-derived CDR1 and CDR2 are MDHEN and SYDVKM. Trimming took 4 bases from V and 4 from J, leaving 8 bases between them. The CDR3 spans 13 residues. The CDR3 DNA is TGTGCCAGCAGTTCTTTTAGTAATCAGCCCCAGCATTTT. Translated, it gives CASSSFSNQPQHF.

The rearrangement joins TRBV12-3 or TRBV12-4 to TRBJ1-1; 11 positions match TRBD1. The CDR3 has 18 residues. With 3 bases clipped from V and 3 bases from J, the junction kept 12 bases outside the gene matches. CDR3 amino acids: CASSFQMSGQGADTEAFF. The CDR3 DNA is TGTGCCAGCAGTTTCCAAATGAGTGGACAGGGGGCCGACACTGAAGCTTTCTTT.

This clonotype came up a few times. The chain links TRBV20-1 to TRBJ2-5; TRBD2 agrees at 12 bases. V shed 2 bases, J shed 4 bases, and the junction held 8 bases outside the gene matches. Germline CDR1 reads DFQATT; CDR2 reads SNEGSKA (reference sequence). This CDR3 has 16 amino acids. CDR3 in amino acids: CSARTSTSGSSETQYF. DNA for the CDR3: TGCAGTGCTAGAACATCGACTAGCGGGAGTTCAGAGACCCAGTACTTC.

Ten or more counts support this clonotype. The chain combines TRBV7-9 with TRBJ1-1, with D hard to call. Germline assignment: CDR1 SEHNR and CDR2 FQNEAQ (reference sequence). V lost 6 bases and J 1 base, leaving 6 bases between the germline ends. The CDR3 is 12 residues long. The CDR3 reads CASRSANTEAFF. CDR3 nucleotides: TGTGCCAGCAGATCCGCGAACACTGAAGCTTTCTTT.

The chain recombines TRBV27 with TRBJ2-2; D is undetermined. Germline CDR1 is MNHEY and CDR2 is SMNVEV (reference sequence). Trimming removed 7 bases at V and 5 bases at J, with 8 bases between. The CDR3 runs to 12 residues. This CDR3 reads CASTGLTGELFF. In DNA, the CDR3 is TGTGCCAGCACGGGCTTGACCGGGGAGCTGTTTTTT.

The chain employs TRBV27 and TRBJ2-7; the D call may be TRBD1 or TRBD2 (5 bases each). The CDR3 length is 14 residues. The V gene lost 6 bases and the J gene lost 4 bases, with 16 bases spanning the gap. Germline values: CDR1 MNHEY, CDR2 SMNVEV (reference sequence). The CDR3 coding sequence is TGTGCCAGCAGAGTGCCGGGACGGAGTTACGAGCAGTACTTC. It yields the protein CASRVPGRSYEQYF.

J is TRBJ2-1 and V is TRBV15; TRBD2 aligns across 7 bases. The CDR3 spans 14 residues. Trimming removed 9 bases from V and 4 bases from J; junction bases left unmatched: 9. Germline V gives CDR1 LNHNV, CDR2 YYDKDF (reference sequence). The DNA of the CDR3 is TGTGCCACGGGGGAGGGAAGGTCATACAATGAGCAGTTCTTC. It specifies CATGEGRSYNEQFF.

The chain is built from TRBV28 and TRBJ2-1; the D gene is possibly TRBD2 (5 bases). Looked up from germline, CDR1 is MDHEN and CDR2 is SYDVKM. Trimming cost V 5 bases and J 0 bases, with 14 bases left between them. The CDR3 is 16 residues long. For the CDR3, the DNA is TGTGCCAGCAGTCTTAATCGGGGAAGCTCCTACAATGAGCAGTTCTTC. Translating it yields CASSLNRGSSYNEQFF.

This clonotype was observed at least ten times. The chain couples TRBV12-3 or TRBV12-4 to TRBJ2-7, with 9 nucleotides matching TRBD1. The CDR3 consists of 14 residues. Trimming at V came to 6 bases and at J to 2 bases, leaving 5 bases not matched to a gene. CDR3 sequence: CASSSTGGAYEQYF. The CDR3 DNA follows: TGTGCCAGCAGCTCGACAGGGGGTGCCTACGAGCAGTACTTC.

This clonotype was seen more than once but under ten times. The rearrangement uses TRBV4-3 and TRBJ2-3; 8 positions match TRBD2. CDR1 and CDR2 from the germline V gene are LGHNA and YSLEER. The CDR3 spans 17 residues. V was clipped by 4 bases and J by 4 bases; unmatched bases: 13. For the CDR3, the DNA is TGCGCCAGCAGCCCTAAAGAGGGACTAGGAGCCTCAGATACGCAGTATTTT. Its translation is CASSPKEGLGASDTQYF.

This clonotype was observed a handful of times. The V and J genes are TRBV11-2 and TRBJ1-1; TRBD1 agrees at 7 bases. Trimming cost V 1 base and J 4 bases; bases outside gene matches: 12. From germline, CDR1 is SGHAT and CDR2 FQNNGV. This CDR3 contains 17 residues. The CDR3 DNA is TGTGCCAGCAGCTTAGTTCAGGGGGTGGATAGAGGCACTGAAGCTTTCTTT. Amino acids: CASSLVQGVDRGTEAFF.

In this sample, this clonotype turned up many times. The rearrangement uses TRBV6-2 or TRBV6-3 and TRBJ1-1; D is undetermined. Germline V gene lookup returns CDR1 MNHEY and CDR2 SVGEGT. V gave up 2 bases and J gave up 0 bases, with 4 bases separating them. The CDR3 loop spans 13 amino acids. CDR3 region: CASSYDLNTEAFF. CDR3 nucleotides: TGTGCCAGCAGTTACGATCTGAACACTGAAGCTTTCTTT.

The table lists this clonotype with a few counts. The chain joins TRBV12-3 or TRBV12-4 to TRBJ2-5, with D uncertain. The CDR3 consists of 11 residues. Trimming took off 7 bases at V and 5 bases at J, with 8 bases between the two ends. The CDR3 sequence: CASMLAETQYF. The CDR3 coding sequence is TGTGCCAGCATGCTGGCCGAGACCCAGTACTTC.

The chain has TRBV11-2 and TRBJ2-1; a possible D gene is TRBD1 (5 bases). CDR3 size: 15 residues. The germline V and J ends were trimmed by 1 base and 6 bases, with 13 bases remaining between them. Germline CDR1 SGHAT, CDR2 FQNNGV. CDR3 region: CASSLVPGKGNEQFF. Written as DNA, the CDR3 is TGTGCCAGCAGCTTAGTTCCAGGGAAGGGCAATGAGCAGTTCTTC. The complete variable domain, with remaining parts taken from reference TRBV11-2 and TRBJ2-1, reads EAGVAQSPRYKIIEKRQSVAFWCNPISGHATLYWYQQILGQGPKLLIQFQNNGVVDDSQLPKDRFSAERLKGVDSTLKIQPAKLEDSAVYLCASSLVPGKGNEQFFGPGTRLTVL.

The chain uses TRBV27 and TRBJ1-6; D gene ambiguous. This CDR3 has 12 amino acids. Germline V gene lookup returns CDR1 MNHEY and CDR2 SMNVEV (reference sequence). V dropped 6 bases and J dropped 6 bases, with 6 bases sitting between them. In DNA, the CDR3 is TGTGCCAGCAGCTTCTTTAATTCACCCCTCCACTTT. Amino acid sequence: CASSFFNSPLHF.

This clonotype was observed a few times. The chain recombines TRBV19 with TRBJ2-2; D possibly corresponds to TRBD2 (6 bases). The CDR3 has 15 residues. V gave up 8 bases and J gave up 5 bases, with 18 bases separating them. From germline, CDR1 is LNHDA and CDR2 SQIVND (reference sequence). The CDR3 DNA follows: TGTGCCAGTCATGATCAGCGGGTGCCAACCGGGGAGCTGTTTTTT. Its protein product is CASHDQRVPTGELFF. The full variable domain, with the rest looked up from reference TRBV19 and TRBJ2-2, is DGGITQSPKYLFRKEGQNVTLSCEQNLNHDAMYWYRQDPGQGLRLIYYSQIVNDFQKGDIAEGYSVSREKKESFPLTVTSAQKNPTAFYLCASHDQRVPTGELFFGEGSRLTVL.

This chain joins TRBV20-1 and TRBJ2-3; TRBD1 aligns across 7 bases. The CDR3 runs 12 residues. CDR1 and CDR2 (germline): DFQATT, SNEGSKA (reference sequence). V was clipped by 5 bases and J by 4 bases; unmatched bases: 3. The CDR3 reads CSAEQGSDTQYF. The CDR3 DNA follows: TGCAGTGCTGAACAGGGGTCAGATACGCAGTATTTT.

The CDR3 spells CASSTGTSGGAGTDTQYF. In DNA form, the CDR3 reads TGTGCCAGCAGCACAGGGACTAGCGGGGGAGCCGGCACAGATACGCAGTATTTT. The chain combines TRBV7-9 with TRBJ2-3; TRBD2 aligns across 14 bases. The CDR3 is 18 residues long. The germline CDR1 and CDR2 sequences are SEHNR and FQNEAQ (reference sequence). J was trimmed by 1 base and V by 5 bases; bases with no gene match: 8.

This clonotype was recorded only once. The V and J genes are TRBV15 and TRBJ2-3; a weak D match, TRBD2 (6 bases). This CDR3 spans 14 amino acids. Germline loops: CDR1 LNHNV, CDR2 YYDKDF (reference sequence). The ends were cut back, 1 base at V and 4 bases at J, with 9 bases in the middle. The chain's CDR3 is CATSRVTGADTQYF. The CDR3 nucleotides are TGTGCCACCAGCAGAGTCACGGGGGCAGATACGCAGTATTTT.

This clonotype was counted only a few times. The chain has TRBV12-3 or TRBV12-4 and TRBJ2-7; no reliable D call. This CDR3 is 14 amino acids long. Trimming left V 6 bases short and J 0 bases short, with 12 bases between. DNA of the CDR3: TGTGCCAGCAGGGTAGCCGCTTTCTCCTACGAGCAGTACTTC. Protein product: CASRVAAFSYEQYF.

This clonotype has only a few counts. The rearrangement joins TRBV29-1 to TRBJ2-1, with D perhaps TRBD1 (6 bases). Trimming took off 1 base at V and 10 bases at J, with 11 bases between the two ends. This CDR3 is 12 amino acids long. CDR1 is SQVTM, CDR2 ANQGSEA, per germline. The CDR3 nucleotides are TGCAGCGTTGAAGGGGCAGGGACAGAGCAGTTCTTC. Translation gives CSVEGAGTEQFF.

This clonotype was recorded a few times. The rearrangement links TRBV6-6 to TRBJ2-3; D might be TRBD2 (5 bases). CDR1 MNHNY and CDR2 SVGAGI come from the germline V gene (reference sequence). Trimming cost V 6 bases and J 4 bases, with 11 bases left between them. The CDR3 is 13 residues long. CDR3 nucleotides: TGTGCCAGCAGCCCCGGAGGCGCAGATACGCAGTATTTT. Translated, it gives CASSPGGADTQYF.

This clonotype was found a few times. The chain links TRBV14 to TRBJ2-7, with unresolved D. CDR1 is SGHDN and CDR2 is FVKESK in the germline V gene. Trimming cost V 1 base and J 7 bases, with 8 bases left between them. CDR3 length equals 12 residues. The CDR3 here is CASSQGTEEQYF. The CDR3 region has the DNA TGTGCCAGCAGCCAAGGCACCGAAGAGCAGTACTTC.

This clonotype showed up just a few times. This rearrangement joins TRBV29-1 to TRBJ1-1, with D uncertain. V gave up 5 bases and J gave up 5 bases, with 12 bases separating them. The CDR3 is 12 residues long. Germline V lookup: CDR1 SQVTM, CDR2 ANQGSEA. The CDR3 region has the DNA TGCAGCGTTCTGGTTTCCCCTACTGAAGCTTTCTTT. Its protein product is CSVLVSPTEAFF.

Within the sample, this clonotype is medium-sized (0.01 to 0.1%). The J gene is TRBJ2-1, the V gene TRBV12-3 or TRBV12-4, with 11 nucleotides matching TRBD1. With 6 bases clipped from V and 5 bases from J, the junction kept 12 bases outside the gene matches. The CDR3 is made up of 17 amino acids. CDR3 nucleotide sequence: TGTGCCAGCAGCATGGACAGGGGGCTAGAGTGGGACAATGAGCAGTTCTTC. Translation gives CASSMDRGLEWDNEQFF.

This clonotype showed up just a few times. V usage is TRBV9 and J usage is TRBJ1-6; 7 bases line up with TRBD1. The trim removed 0 bases at V and 9 bases at J, leaving 6 bases unmatched. CDR1 is SGDLS, CDR2 YYNGEE, per germline. The CDR3 sequence is 15 residues long. Here the CDR3 reads CASSVARGSSSPLHF. The CDR3 DNA reads TGTGCCAGCAGCGTAGCCAGGGGGTCTAGTTCACCCCTCCACTTT. Full variable domain (missing parts from reference TRBV9 and TRBJ1-6): DSGVTQTPKHLITATGQRVTLRCSPRSGDLSVYWYQQSLDQGLQFLIQYYNGEERAKGNILERFSAQQFPDLHSELNLSSLELGDSALYFCASSVARGSSSPLHFGNGTRLTVT.